This T cell receptor (beta chain) stems from a study of blood T cell repertoires in COVID-19. The CDR3 spans 16 residues. In germline, CDR1 is SGHRS, CDR2 YFSETQ. The V and J ends lost 4 bases and 1 base, in that order; junction bases with no gene match: 10. The method was immunoSEQ multiplex PCR; TCRdb's version includes in-frame clones alone and lacks a portion of them. This sample carries more than 95,000 clones, around 82% of them seen once, and the ten largest clones take over 10%. Sequencing used peripheral blood. V usage is TRBV5-1 and J usage is TRBJ1-1, with 7 bases matching TRBD1. The receptor was isolated from a human donor in a cohort sampled during active or convalescent COVID-19. Here the CDR3 DNA reads TGCGCCAGCAGCCTCTTTACAGGGACAGCGAACACTGAAGCTTTCTTT. Its protein product is CASSLFTGTANTEAFF.